This T cell receptor (beta chain) was captured by sequencing in a study of shared clonotypes between healthy human individuals. CDR1 is SNHLY and CDR2 is FYNNEI in the germline V gene. The CDR3 runs to 14 residues. V dropped 3 bases and J dropped 6; count of bases not matched to a gene: 5. Sequencing used immunoSEQ multiplex PCR; TCRdb keeps in-frame clones, though not all of them. This sample yields about 1 million clones, of which about 75% are seen a single time; 1.4% belongs to the top ten. V gene TRBV2 combines with J gene TRBJ2-5; 9 bases match TRBD1. Material for sequencing was memory CD4+ T cells sorted from blood. Subset denoted: CD45RA-negative fraction. The clonotype was recovered from a man between 18 and 29 years old in good health. CDR3 nucleotides: TGTGCCAGCAGTGAGGGGACAGGGCGGCAGACCCAGTACTTC. Protein sequence: CASSEGTGRQTQYF.